The 24 T cell receptor beta chains presented below share a single source sample, sequenced in a study of T cell changes during pregnancy in multiple sclerosis. Repertoires were generated with immunoSEQ multiplex PCR, while TCRdb's copy carries only in-frame clones and drops some. The sample lists 70,000 to 95,000 clones; roughly 91% were seen once. The sequences come from peripheral blood, collected after pregnancy. All receptors derive from a female donor in good health, enrolled as a control in a pregnancy study.

This clone was seen just once. The gene calls are TRBV5-1 and TRBJ1-2, with 9 bases identical to TRBD1. Germline assignment: CDR1 SGHRS and CDR2 YFSETQ. This CDR3 comprises 14 residues. V shed 4 bases, J shed 7 bases, and the junction held 8 bases outside the gene matches. CDR3 sequence reads: CASSPGQGQIGYTF. The DNA of the CDR3 is TGCGCCAGCAGCCCTGGACAGGGGCAGATTGGCTACACCTTC. The complete variable domain, with remaining parts taken from reference TRBV5-1 and TRBJ1-2, reads KAGVTQTPRYLIKTRGQQVTLSCSPISGHRSVSWYQQTPGQGLQFLFEYFSETQRNKGNFPGRFSGRQFSNSRSEMNVSTLELGDSALYLCASSPGQGQIGYTFGSGTRLTVV.

The rearrangement joins TRBV7-9 to TRBJ2-1; D might be TRBD1 (6 bases). Trimming removed 0 bases from V and 7 bases from J, with 13 bases in between. The CDR3 spans 15 residues. Germline CDR1 SEHNR, CDR2 FQNEAQ (reference sequence). In nucleotides, the CDR3 is TGTGCCAGCAGCTTAGCGGGGACACCCACGAATGAGCAGTTCTTC. Its translation is CASSLAGTPTNEQFF.

This clone occurred once. The rearrangement joins TRBV27 to TRBJ2-7; 7 nucleotides align to TRBD1. CDR1 is MNHEY, CDR2 SMNVEV, per germline (reference sequence). This CDR3 contains 15 residues. V trimming: 6 bases; J trimming: 5 bases; junction bases outside the gene matches: 13. CDR3 amino acids: CASRPSTGWDNEQYF. CDR3 DNA sequence: TGTGCCAGCAGACCGTCGACAGGGTGGGACAACGAGCAGTACTTC.

The sample holds a few counts of this clone. The chain recombines TRBV6-4 with TRBJ2-5; 12 bases are shared with TRBD2. Germline CDR1 and CDR2: MRHNA and SNTAGT. The CDR3 covers 15 residues. V was clipped by 5 bases and J by 4 bases; unmatched bases: 5. In nucleotides, the CDR3 is TGTGCCAGCAGTCGGACTAGCGGGGCGGGAGAGACCCAGTACTTC. It specifies CASSRTSGAGETQYF.

This chain uses TRBV27 with TRBJ2-7; 9 bases are a match to TRBD1. This CDR3 is built from 16 residues. Germline V lookup: CDR1 MNHEY, CDR2 SMNVEV (reference sequence). V was pared by 3 bases and J by 4 bases, with 10 bases of the junction left unmatched. The CDR3 sequence: CASSFGPGQGLYEQYF. CDR3 sequence (DNA): TGTGCCAGCAGTTTTGGACCGGGACAGGGTTTATACGAGCAGTACTTC.

J is TRBJ2-5 and V is TRBV28; D is perhaps TRBD2 (5 bases). The V and J ends lost 6 bases and 2 bases respectively, with 13 bases between them. The germline CDR1 and CDR2 sequences are MDHEN and SYDVKM. The CDR3 has 14 residues. CDR3 DNA: TGTGCCAGCAGCGCTATGAGGGATCAAGAGACCCAGTACTTC. The encoded protein is CASSAMRDQETQYF.

This clone was detected once. V gene TRBV28 combines with J gene TRBJ2-7, with 11 positions matching TRBD1. CDR1 MDHEN and CDR2 SYDVKM come from the germline V gene. The ends lost 5 bases at V and 3 bases at J; junction bases unmatched: 6. The CDR3 has 15 residues. The CDR3 sequence is CASSRPGQGDYEQYF. CDR3 nucleotide sequence: TGTGCCAGCAGTCGTCCGGGACAGGGGGACTACGAGCAGTACTTC.

The chain has TRBV10-3 and TRBJ2-5; 9 bases agree with TRBD1. Germline-derived CDR1 and CDR2 are ENHRY and SYGVKD. The V and J ends lost 2 bases and 4 bases, in that order; junction bases with no gene match: 5. The CDR3 extends over 15 amino acids. The CDR3 region has the DNA TGTGCCATCAGTGAGACCGACAGGGGGACAGAGACCCAGTACTTC. Encoded protein: CAISETDRGTETQYF.

The chain recombines TRBV7-8 with TRBJ2-1; TRBD2 matches at 10 bases. The germline V gene has CDR1 SGHVS and CDR2 FQNEAQ. CDR3 length: 15 amino acids. V lost 4 bases, J lost 9 bases, and 9 bases stayed unmatched. The CDR3 is CASSSSSGRRGEQFF. CDR3 nucleotide sequence: TGTGCCAGCAGCTCTTCTAGCGGGAGAAGGGGTGAGCAGTTCTTC.

The chain has TRBV5-4 and TRBJ2-7; D possibly corresponds to TRBD1 (6 bases). CDR3 length: 12 residues. CDR1 is SGHNT, CDR2 YYREEE, per germline (reference sequence). Trimming left V 2 bases short and J 3 bases short, with 6 bases between. CDR3 amino acids: CASSLGGYEQYF. The CDR3 region has the DNA TGTGCCAGCAGCTTAGGGGGCTACGAGCAGTACTTC.

The chain employs TRBV11-2 and TRBJ2-1, with 10 bases lining up with TRBD2. The CDR3 totals 15 residues. Germline V gene lookup returns CDR1 SGHAT and CDR2 FQNNGV. The trim removed 5 bases at V and 10 bases at J, leaving 11 bases unmatched. The CDR3 nucleotides are TGTGCCAGCAGCCCTAGCGGGAGTTACTACGGGGAGCAGTTCTTC. It translates to CASSPSGSYYGEQFF.

This clone was observed a single time. The V and J genes are TRBV5-1 and TRBJ2-7; 8 nucleotides line up with TRBD2. From germline, CDR1 is SGHRS and CDR2 YFSETQ. J gave up 7 bases and V 0 bases, and 12 bases lay outside the gene matches. The CDR3 runs 16 residues. CDR3 nucleotides: TGCGCCAGCAGCTTGGCCGGGACTAGTGTTGGGGCGGAGCAGTACTTC. It translates to CASSLAGTSVGAEQYF.

This clone was counted once. Distinct nucleotide sequences in the sample also encode this CDR3. V is TRBV11-3 and J is TRBJ1-1; D call uncertain. Trimming took off 0 bases at V and 0 bases at J, with 2 bases between the two ends. This CDR3 has 13 residues. Germline loops: CDR1 SGHNT, CDR2 YENEEA. CDR3 in amino acids: CASSLDMNTEAFF. Here the CDR3 DNA reads TGTGCCAGCAGCTTAGACATGAACACTGAAGCTTTCTTT.

This clone came up once. J is TRBJ2-1 and V is TRBV19; a possible D gene is TRBD2 (7 bases). The CDR3 contains 14 residues. CDR1 and CDR2 (germline): LNHDA, SQIVND (reference sequence). Between the trimmed V and J ends, which lost 7 bases and 5 bases, there was a span of 15 bases. The CDR3 loop reads CASNSGGEDNEQFF. The CDR3, as DNA: TGTGCCAGTAACTCGGGGGGCGAAGACAATGAGCAGTTCTTC.

This chain links TRBV7-3 with TRBJ2-2, with 11 bases fitting TRBD2. The CDR3 has 16 amino acids. V gave up 2 bases and J gave up 6 bases; unmatched junction bases: 5. The germline V gene encodes CDR1 SGHTA and CDR2 FQGTGA. Written as DNA, the CDR3 is TGTGCCAGCAGCTTAGTAGCGGGAGGGCGAGCCGGGGAGCTGTTTTTT. Protein sequence: CASSLVAGGRAGELFF.

The gene calls are TRBV15 and TRBJ2-1; TRBD2 aligns across 14 bases. Germline loops: CDR1 LNHNV, CDR2 YYDKDF (reference sequence). The CDR3 covers 20 residues. The ends lost 4 bases at V and 1 base at J; junction bases unmatched: 12. The CDR3 nucleotides are TGTGCCACCAGCAACCCCCCGGGACTAGCGGGAGTAAGGTCCTACAATGAGCAGTTCTTC. It translates to CATSNPPGLAGVRSYNEQFF.

CDR3 nucleotides: TGTGCCACGACGACTAGCGGGAGGGCCTCTGAGCAGTTCTTC. Translated: CATTTSGRASEQFF. The rearrangement joins TRBV19 to TRBJ2-1; 14 nucleotides align to TRBD2. V shed 10 bases, J shed 9 bases, and the junction held 8 bases outside the gene matches. Per the germline V gene, CDR1 is LNHDA and CDR2 is SQIVND (reference sequence). The CDR3 is 14 residues long.

J is TRBJ2-1 and V is TRBV7-3; TRBD2 matches at 8 bases. Germline loops: CDR1 SGHTA, CDR2 FQGTGA. The CDR3 runs to 13 residues. The junction had 3 bases not matched to a gene; V was cut back by 4 bases and J by 7 bases. CDR3 sequence reads: CASSSREGNEQFF. The DNA of the CDR3 is TGTGCCAGCAGCTCACGGGAGGGGAATGAGCAGTTCTTC.

The chain links TRBV25-1 to TRBJ2-1; 8 positions match TRBD1. Germline V gene data show CDR1 as MGHDK and CDR2 as SYGVNS. J gave up 8 bases and V 0 bases, and 9 bases lay outside the gene matches. The CDR3 is 16 residues long. The CDR3 is CASSEYSVGQGDEQFF. The CDR3 nucleotides are TGTGCCAGCAGTGAATATAGCGTAGGACAGGGTGATGAGCAGTTCTTC.

The rearrangement links TRBV5-8 to TRBJ2-7; D ambiguous. The CDR3 contains 15 residues. Trimming took off 1 base at V and 0 bases at J, with 11 bases between the two ends. CDR1 and CDR2 from the germline V gene are SGHTS and YDEGEE. The CDR3: CASSLYDLSSYEQYF. CDR3 nucleotides: TGTGCCAGCAGCTTGTATGACTTGAGCTCCTACGAGCAGTACTTC.

The genes are TRBV10-3 and TRBJ1-1, with TRBD1 matching 11 bases. Germline V gene lookup returns CDR1 ENHRY and CDR2 SYGVKD. The CDR3 contains 15 residues. V lost 7 bases, J lost 5 bases, and 9 bases stayed unmatched. CDR3 in DNA: TGTGCCATCAAGGGGGGGACAGGGGGTGGAACTGAAGCTTTCTTT. Its translation is CAIKGGTGGGTEAFF.

This sequence joins TRBV6-5 and TRBJ1-1, with a possible D match to TRBD1 (6 bases). CDR3 length: 12 amino acids. The V gene lost 2 bases and the J gene lost 10 bases, with 11 bases spanning the gap. CDR1 and CDR2 from the germline V gene are MNHEY and SVGAGI. The CDR3 DNA sequence: TGTGCCAGCAGTTACGAGGGGGATGCAGCTTTCTTT. Residues: CASSYEGDAAFF.

This sequence joins TRBV25-1 and TRBJ1-3; D gene ambiguous. The CDR3 spans 12 residues. Trimming shortened V by 1 base and J by 9 bases, and 7 bases separated the two germline ends. The germline gives CDR1 MGHDK, CDR2 SYGVNS. The CDR3, as DNA: TGTGCCAGCAGTGAATTGGGCCGCACCATATATTTT. Protein: CASSELGRTIYF.

The chain employs TRBV19 and TRBJ1-1; D is possibly TRBD1 (6 bases). V was trimmed by 5 bases and J by 8 bases, leaving 18 bases between them. Germline loops: CDR1 LNHDA, CDR2 SQIVND (reference sequence). The CDR3 runs 14 residues. CDR3 coding DNA: TGTGCCAGTAGTCCTTCTCAGGGGCAGGGAGAAGCTTTCTTT. Translating it yields CASSPSQGQGEAFF.